The rows below give T cell receptor beta chains drawn from one sample of a study of cytomegalovirus exposure and HLA in healthy donors. TCRdb's table, derived via immunoSEQ multiplex PCR, lists solely in-frame clones and lacks some. Seen here are 200,000 or so clones, around four fifths observed once, and the top ten hold around 6%. The sample was PBMCs. Receptors originate from a woman aged 50 to 60 in good health and CMV-seropositive. Each CDR3 is given with its conserved first and last residue. Fields, in order: CDR3 length, J gene, clone size, V gene, D gene, CDR3 DNA, CDR3 protein. D genes are given only for firm matches. Only part of the rows carry a size: once, few, many, or a class if the clone is expanded.

len: 16; j_gene: TRBJ2-7; abundance: -; v_gene: TRBV27; d_gene: -; CDR3nt: TGTGCCAGCAGTTTATCGTGGCAGGGGCCCCCCTACGAGCAGTACTTC; CDR3aa: CASSLSWQGPPYEQYF
len: 12; j_gene: TRBJ1-2; abundance: -; v_gene: TRBV11-2; d_gene: TRBD1; CDR3nt: TGTGCCAGCAGCGCGTACTGGACAGGTTGCACCTTC; CDR3aa: CASSAYWTGCTF
len: 17; j_gene: TRBJ1-2; abundance: few; v_gene: TRBV7-9; d_gene: TRBD1; CDR3nt: TGTGCCAGCAGAAACGGACAGGGGGGAGCGCAGGGGAATGGCTACACCTTC; CDR3aa: CASRNGQGGAQGNGYTF
len: 13; j_gene: TRBJ2-4; abundance: -; v_gene: TRBV28; d_gene: TRBD1; CDR3nt: TGTGCCAGCAGCGAACAGGGGCCCAACATTCAGTACTTC; CDR3aa: CASSEQGPNIQYF
len: 14; j_gene: TRBJ1-6; abundance: -; v_gene: TRBV7-9; d_gene: -; CDR3nt: TGTGCCAGCAACCTGGGGTCAGGGAATTCACCCCTCCACTTT; CDR3aa: CASNLGSGNSPLHF
len: 14; j_gene: TRBJ1-1; abundance: -; v_gene: TRBV30; d_gene: -; CDR3nt: TGTGCCTACGTTGCTCCAGGGTGGAACACTGAAGCTTTCTTT; CDR3aa: CAYVAPGWNTEAFF
len: 14; j_gene: TRBJ2-5; abundance: -; v_gene: TRBV7-9; d_gene: TRBD2; CDR3nt: TGTGCCAGCAGCTTAGTGGGGGGGAAAGAGACCCAGTACTTC; CDR3aa: CASSLVGGKETQYF
len: 14; j_gene: TRBJ2-5; abundance: -; v_gene: TRBV2; d_gene: -; CDR3nt: TGTGCCAGCAGTGGACCAGGGATCCAAGAGACCCAGTACTTC; CDR3aa: CASSGPGIQETQYF
len: 14; j_gene: TRBJ2-7; abundance: -; v_gene: TRBV5-1; d_gene: -; CDR3nt: TGCGCCAGCAGCTTACAGGGCGGCTCCTACGAGCAGTACTTC; CDR3aa: CASSLQGGSYEQYF
len: 13; j_gene: TRBJ1-1; abundance: -; v_gene: TRBV7-2; d_gene: -; CDR3nt: TGTGCCAGCAGCTTAGGTACAGGCCCCGAAGCTTTCTTT; CDR3aa: CASSLGTGPEAFF
len: 16; j_gene: TRBJ1-6; abundance: -; v_gene: TRBV2; d_gene: -; CDR3nt: TGTGCCAGCAGTGGGGAGGGGATCACCTATAATTCACCCCTCCACTTT; CDR3aa: CASSGEGITYNSPLHF
len: 13; j_gene: TRBJ1-1; abundance: -; v_gene: TRBV9; d_gene: TRBD1; CDR3nt: TGTGCCAGCGGCGGGACAGAACACACTGAAGCTTTCTTT; CDR3aa: CASGGTEHTEAFF
len: 15; j_gene: TRBJ1-1; abundance: -; v_gene: TRBV28; d_gene: -; CDR3nt: TGTGCCAGCAGACCCCCCGGGATACTTACCACTGAAGCTTTCTTT; CDR3aa: CASRPPGILTTEAFF
len: 17; j_gene: TRBJ2-6; abundance: few; v_gene: TRBV28; d_gene: -; CDR3nt: TGTGCCAGCAGTCCCCCAGCGGGCCTCTCTGGGGCCAACGTCCTGACTTTC; CDR3aa: CASSPPAGLSGANVLTF
len: 15; j_gene: TRBJ2-1; abundance: -; v_gene: TRBV7-7; d_gene: -; CDR3nt: TGTGCTAGCAGCTTAGGAGGGGGATCCTACAATGAGCAGTTCTTC; CDR3aa: CASSLGGGSYNEQFF
len: 15; j_gene: TRBJ1-2; abundance: once; v_gene: TRBV5-4; d_gene: TRBD1; CDR3nt: TGTGCCAGCAGCTTGGGGGACAGGCGAGGGGATGGCTACACCTTC; CDR3aa: CASSLGDRRGDGYTF
len: 13; j_gene: TRBJ1-2; abundance: -; v_gene: TRBV6-1; d_gene: -; CDR3nt: TGTGCCAGCAGTGAACTACAGGGTTATGGCTACACCTTC; CDR3aa: CASSELQGYGYTF
len: 13; j_gene: TRBJ2-1; abundance: few; v_gene: TRBV19; d_gene: -; CDR3nt: TGTGCCAGTAGTATCCAGGGAGGCGGTGAGCAGTTCTTC; CDR3aa: CASSIQGGGEQFF
len: 14; j_gene: TRBJ2-1; abundance: -; v_gene: TRBV5-1; d_gene: TRBD2; CDR3nt: TGCGCCAGCAGACTAGCGGGAGTTTACAATGAGCAGTTCTTC; CDR3aa: CASRLAGVYNEQFF
len: 16; j_gene: TRBJ1-6; abundance: -; v_gene: TRBV6-5; d_gene: TRBD1; CDR3nt: TGTGCCAGCAGTTACACGACAGGGGGTTTGAGTTCACCCCTCCACTTT; CDR3aa: CASSYTTGGLSSPLHF
len: 14; j_gene: TRBJ2-3; abundance: -; v_gene: TRBV28; d_gene: TRBD2; CDR3nt: TGTGCCAGCAGGGGGGTAGCGGGATTCGATACGCAGTATTTT; CDR3aa: CASRGVAGFDTQYF
len: 15; j_gene: TRBJ1-3; abundance: -; v_gene: TRBV6-6; d_gene: -; CDR3nt: TGTGCCAGCAGGCAGGGGTTGACCTCTGGAAACACCATATATTTT; CDR3aa: CASRQGLTSGNTIYF
len: 14; j_gene: TRBJ1-4; abundance: -; v_gene: TRBV7-8; d_gene: -; CDR3nt: TGTGCCAGCAGCTTGTCTCACATTAATGAAAAACTGTTTTTT; CDR3aa: CASSLSHINEKLFF
len: 15; j_gene: TRBJ2-7; abundance: few; v_gene: TRBV27; d_gene: -; CDR3nt: TGTGCCAGCAGTTTAAGAGCTAGCCCACCCTACGAGCAGTACTTC; CDR3aa: CASSLRASPPYEQYF
len: 14; j_gene: TRBJ1-3; abundance: -; v_gene: TRBV4-1; d_gene: -; CDR3nt: TGCGCCAGCAGCCAAGCCGGGGAGGGGGACACCATATATTTT; CDR3aa: CASSQAGEGDTIYF
len: 15; j_gene: TRBJ2-5; abundance: -; v_gene: TRBV7-2; d_gene: TRBD1; CDR3nt: TGTGCCAGCAGCTTAGGAGGAGGGACAGGAAAGACCCAGTACTTC; CDR3aa: CASSLGGGTGKTQYF
len: 17; j_gene: TRBJ2-3; abundance: -; v_gene: TRBV10-3; d_gene: TRBD1; CDR3nt: TGTGCCATCAGTGCTAGCGCCGGGACAGGAATAGCTAGTACGCAGTATTTT; CDR3aa: CAISASAGTGIASTQYF
len: 18; j_gene: TRBJ2-7; abundance: -; v_gene: TRBV10-3; d_gene: -; CDR3nt: TGTGCCATCAGTGAAGTCTCCTCGACCTCGACAGTTGGGTACGAGCAGTACTTC; CDR3aa: CAISEVSSTSTVGYEQYF
len: 14; j_gene: TRBJ2-7; abundance: -; v_gene: TRBV5-1; d_gene: TRBD2; CDR3nt: TGCGCCAGCAGCGAGACTAGCGTCTCCTACGAGCAGTACTTC; CDR3aa: CASSETSVSYEQYF
len: 14; j_gene: TRBJ2-7; abundance: -; v_gene: TRBV19; d_gene: TRBD1; CDR3nt: TGTGCCAGTAGTATCCGGGACAGGGTCCACGAGCAGTACTTC; CDR3aa: CASSIRDRVHEQYF
len: 16; j_gene: TRBJ1-1; abundance: -; v_gene: TRBV28; d_gene: TRBD1; CDR3nt: TGTGCCAGCAGTATACCTCCGGGACAGGGGGCTGGTGAAGCTTTCTTT; CDR3aa: CASSIPPGQGAGEAFF
len: 16; j_gene: TRBJ2-7; abundance: -; v_gene: TRBV10-2; d_gene: TRBD1; CDR3nt: TGCGCCAGCAGAAGTTCAAATAGCGCCCAGGGGGCCGAGCAGTACTTC; CDR3aa: CASRSSNSAQGAEQYF
len: 14; j_gene: TRBJ2-7; abundance: -; v_gene: TRBV11-2; d_gene: TRBD1; CDR3nt: TGTGCCAGCAGCGATCTGGCAGGGGGCTACGAGCAGTACTTC; CDR3aa: CASSDLAGGYEQYF
len: 12; j_gene: TRBJ2-1; abundance: -; v_gene: TRBV28; d_gene: -; CDR3nt: TGTGCCAGCAGCCCCAGTTACAATGAGCAGTTCTTC; CDR3aa: CASSPSYNEQFF
len: 13; j_gene: TRBJ1-3; abundance: few; v_gene: TRBV10-3; d_gene: TRBD1; CDR3nt: TGTGCCATCAGCGGACAGGTTGGAAACACCATATATTTT; CDR3aa: CAISGQVGNTIYF
len: 13; j_gene: TRBJ2-7; abundance: once; v_gene: TRBV29-1; d_gene: -; CDR3nt: TGCAGCGTTGGAGGGACTCGAGCCTACGAGCAGTACTTC; CDR3aa: CSVGGTRAYEQYF
len: 13; j_gene: TRBJ2-5; abundance: -; v_gene: TRBV19; d_gene: -; CDR3nt: TGTGCCACGTCCAGGGGCCTCAGGGAGACCCAGTACTTC; CDR3aa: CATSRGLRETQYF
len: 13; j_gene: TRBJ2-1; abundance: -; v_gene: TRBV18; d_gene: -; CDR3nt: TGTGCCAGCTCGACCAGTCGGGACAATGAGCAGTTCTTC; CDR3aa: CASSTSRDNEQFF
len: 17; j_gene: TRBJ2-3; abundance: -; v_gene: TRBV15; d_gene: TRBD2; CDR3nt: TGTGCCACCAGCAGGGGGGTACTAGCGGGGGGAACAGATACGCAGTATTTT; CDR3aa: CATSRGVLAGGTDTQYF
len: 15; j_gene: TRBJ2-7; abundance: -; v_gene: TRBV7-8; d_gene: -; CDR3nt: TGTGCCAGCAGCTTAGATGTCGGGAGCTCCTACGAGCAGTACTTC; CDR3aa: CASSLDVGSSYEQYF
len: 18; j_gene: TRBJ2-1; abundance: -; v_gene: TRBV6-1; d_gene: TRBD2; CDR3nt: TGTGCCAGCAGTGAACCAGTTAGACTAGCGGGAGCCTACAATGAGCAGTTCTTC; CDR3aa: CASSEPVRLAGAYNEQFF
len: 15; j_gene: TRBJ2-7; abundance: -; v_gene: TRBV5-3; d_gene: TRBD2; CDR3nt: TGTGCCAGAAGCTTCTCCCGCGGGGGGACCTACGAGCAGTACTTC; CDR3aa: CARSFSRGGTYEQYF
len: 17; j_gene: TRBJ1-5; abundance: -; v_gene: TRBV7-8; d_gene: TRBD1; CDR3nt: TGTGCCAGCAGCTTAGAGTTCAGGGACAGGGCCAATCAGCCCCAGCATTTT; CDR3aa: CASSLEFRDRANQPQHF